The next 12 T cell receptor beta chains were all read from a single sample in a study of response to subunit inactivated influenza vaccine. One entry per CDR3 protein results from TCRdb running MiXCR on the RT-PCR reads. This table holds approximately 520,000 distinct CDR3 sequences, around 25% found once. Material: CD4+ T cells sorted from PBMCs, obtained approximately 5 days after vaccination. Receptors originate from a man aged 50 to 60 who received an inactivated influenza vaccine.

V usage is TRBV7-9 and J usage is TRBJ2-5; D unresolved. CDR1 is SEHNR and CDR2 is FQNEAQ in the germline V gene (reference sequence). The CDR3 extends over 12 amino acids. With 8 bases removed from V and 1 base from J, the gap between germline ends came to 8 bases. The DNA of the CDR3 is TGTGCCAGCCTAGACTTCCAAGAGACCCAGTACTTC. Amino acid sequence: CASLDFQETQYF.

The CDR3 nucleotides are TGTGCCACCAGCAGAGCGCCAGGGCGGACAGCAGATACGCAGTATTTT. Its protein product is CATSRAPGRTADTQYF. J is TRBJ2-3 and V is TRBV15; TRBD1 is a possible D gene (6 bases). The CDR3 loop spans 16 amino acids. Germline values: CDR1 LNHNV, CDR2 YYDKDF (reference sequence). V was cut by 1 base and J by 4 bases, with 15 bases left in between.

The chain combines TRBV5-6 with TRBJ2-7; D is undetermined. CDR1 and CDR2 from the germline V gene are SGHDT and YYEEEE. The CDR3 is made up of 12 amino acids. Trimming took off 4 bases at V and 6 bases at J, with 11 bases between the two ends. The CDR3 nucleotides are TGTGCCAGCAGCCTCCCCCAGCGCGAGCAGTACTTC. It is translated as CASSLPQREQYF.

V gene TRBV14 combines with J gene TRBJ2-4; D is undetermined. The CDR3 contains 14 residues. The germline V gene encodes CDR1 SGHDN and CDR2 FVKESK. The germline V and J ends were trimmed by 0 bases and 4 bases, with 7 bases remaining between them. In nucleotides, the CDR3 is TGTGCCAGCAGCCAAGATGGCACTAAAAACATTCAGTACTTC. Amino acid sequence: CASSQDGTKNIQYF.

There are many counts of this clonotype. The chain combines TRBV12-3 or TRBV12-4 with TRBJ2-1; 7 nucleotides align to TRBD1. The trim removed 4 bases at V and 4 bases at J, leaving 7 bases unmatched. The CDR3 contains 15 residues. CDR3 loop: CASSYRDSRYNEQFF. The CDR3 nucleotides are TGTGCCAGCAGTTACCGGGACAGCCGATACAATGAGCAGTTCTTC.

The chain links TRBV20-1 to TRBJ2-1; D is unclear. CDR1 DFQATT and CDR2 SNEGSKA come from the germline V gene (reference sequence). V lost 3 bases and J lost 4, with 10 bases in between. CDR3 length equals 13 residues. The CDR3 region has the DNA TGCAGTGCTAGGGCTGCCTTTTACAATGAGCAGTTCTTC. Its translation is CSARAAFYNEQFF.

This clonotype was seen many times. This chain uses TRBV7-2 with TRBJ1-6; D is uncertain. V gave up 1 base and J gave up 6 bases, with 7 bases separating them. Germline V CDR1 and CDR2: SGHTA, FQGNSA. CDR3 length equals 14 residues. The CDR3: CASSLGMSNSPLHF. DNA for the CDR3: TGTGCCAGCAGCTTAGGCATGTCTAATTCACCCCTCCACTTT.

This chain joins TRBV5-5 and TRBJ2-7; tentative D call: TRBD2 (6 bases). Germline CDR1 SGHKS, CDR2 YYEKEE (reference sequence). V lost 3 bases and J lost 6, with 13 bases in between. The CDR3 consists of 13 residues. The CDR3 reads CASSSFQGGEQYF. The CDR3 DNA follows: TGTGCCAGCAGCTCATTTCAGGGAGGCGAGCAGTACTTC.

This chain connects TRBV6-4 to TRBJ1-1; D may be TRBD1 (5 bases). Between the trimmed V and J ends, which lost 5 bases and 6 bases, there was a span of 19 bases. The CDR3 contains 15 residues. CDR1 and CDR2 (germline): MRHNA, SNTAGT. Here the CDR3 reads CASSPDRAAFSEAFF. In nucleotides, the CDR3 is TGTGCCAGCAGTCCTGACAGAGCTGCATTCTCTGAAGCTTTCTTT.

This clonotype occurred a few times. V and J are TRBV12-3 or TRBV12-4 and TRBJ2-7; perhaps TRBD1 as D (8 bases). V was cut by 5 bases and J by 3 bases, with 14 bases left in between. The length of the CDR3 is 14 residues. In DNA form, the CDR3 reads TGTGCCAGCAGTCGAAACAGGGGGGGCTACGAGCAGTACTTC. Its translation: CASSRNRGGYEQYF.

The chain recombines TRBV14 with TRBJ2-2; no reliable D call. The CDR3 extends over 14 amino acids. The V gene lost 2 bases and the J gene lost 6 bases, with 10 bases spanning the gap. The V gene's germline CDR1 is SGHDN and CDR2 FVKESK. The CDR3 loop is CASSQQLRAGELFF. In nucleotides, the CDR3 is TGTGCCAGCAGCCAACAGCTACGGGCCGGGGAGCTGTTTTTT. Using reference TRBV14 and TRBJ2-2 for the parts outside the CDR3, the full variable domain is EAGVTQFPSHSVIEKGQTVTLRCDPISGHDNLYWYRRVMGKEIKFLLHFVKESKQDESGMPNNRFLAERTGGTYSTLKVQPAELEDSGVYFCASSQQLRAGELFFGEGSRLTVL.

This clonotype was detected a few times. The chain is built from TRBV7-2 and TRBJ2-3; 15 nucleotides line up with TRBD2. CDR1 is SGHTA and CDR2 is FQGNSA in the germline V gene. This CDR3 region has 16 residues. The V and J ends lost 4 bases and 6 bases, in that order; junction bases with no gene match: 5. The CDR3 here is CASSSGLAGGSDTQYF. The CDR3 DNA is TGTGCCAGCAGCTCCGGACTAGCGGGGGGGTCGGATACGCAGTATTTT.